This TCR beta chain was sequenced during a study of spatial heterogeneity in lung cancer. General study results and limits: Tracking of tumor mutation counts was seen in expanded intratumoral alpha and beta TCR counts. It was estimated that coverage of tumor T cells reached 6% to 8% for alpha chains and around 12% for beta chains.

Time point here: sample taken at primary tumor resection. Donors were around 70 untreated early-stage non-small cell lung cancer patients. Unsorted whole RNA of tumor, nontumor lung or frozen PBMC was sequenced. Germline loops: CDR1 MNHEY, CDR2 SVGEGT. There are 11 residues in the CDR3. Trimming removed 5 bases at V and 6 bases at J, with 8 bases between. TCRdb re-analysed the 5' RACE reads in MiXCR, keeping a single row per CDR3 protein. This sample has roughly 2,000 distinct CDR3 sequences, with about 3% found just once. Relative to its sample, this clonotype is medium-sized. The antigen remains unidentified.

V gene TRBV6-2 or TRBV6-3 combines with J gene TRBJ2-7; D not resolved. Sequencing was performed on lung tumor tissue, taken at surgery. The TCR comes from a female donor with early-stage non-small cell lung cancer. For the CDR3, the DNA is TGTGCCAGCAGTCAAAGTCGCGAGCAGTACTTC. Protein: CASSQSREQYF.